This T cell receptor beta chain was identified in a study of CD8+ T cells in alopecia areata. Overall study context: It was oral tofacitinib, at 5 to 10 mg twice daily, that treated patients received. Tofacitinib lasted 6 to 18 months, then 6 months off drug.

As for this clone: Its antigen is unidentified.

CDR1 and CDR2 from the germline V gene are MGHRA and YSYEKL. The CDR3 is 14 residues long. The V gene end was trimmed by 4 bases and the J gene end by 7 bases; junction bases not matched to a gene: 6. TCR sequencing used cDNA made by reverse transcription of extracted RNA. Method: immunoSEQ multiplex PCR; TCRdb's copy keeps in-frame clones and lacks some. The repertoire consists of a few hundred thousand clones, with approximately 38% occurring once and the leading ten covering more than 0.4%. Study results and limitations: Lesional scalp exceeded normal scalp in clonality, especially in alopecia totalis/universalis.

Documented treatment: oral pan-JAK inhibitor, 5-10 mg twice daily. Peripheral blood and lesional scalp punch biopsies were taken from alopecia areata patients. This TCR was recovered from a human donor with alopecia areata. V and J are TRBV4-1 and TRBJ1-2, with 10 bases fitting TRBD1. The specimen comprised CD4+ T cells sorted from blood, sampled at approximately week 30, from a patient treated with tofacitinib. CDR3 DNA: TGCGCCAGCAGCCGACGGGGACAGGGGTCTGGCTACACCTTC. Amino acids: CASSRRGQGSGYTF.